Below, 2 T cell receptor beta chains from the same sample are listed, as sequenced in a study of PD-L1 blockade in urothelial cancer. TCRdb's table, derived via immunoSEQ multiplex PCR, lists solely in-frame clones and lacks some. This sample carries roughly 25,000 clones, approximately 88% of them seen once, and the ten largest clones take around 10%. The input for sequencing was PBMCs, taken around atezolizumab (anti-PD-L1) treatment. Receptors originate from a man between 65 and 85 years old with urothelial cancer.

This clone has just a few counts. CDR3 protein: CASSRRVGQPQHF. Written as DNA, the CDR3 is TGTGCCAGTAGCCGCAGGGTTGGTCAGCCCCAGCATTTT. The chain combines TRBV19 with TRBJ1-5, with D perhaps TRBD1 (5 bases). V was clipped by 6 bases and J by 6 bases, with 12 bases between them. Per germline, CDR1 LNHDA and CDR2 SQIVND (reference sequence). CDR3 length: 13 amino acids.

This sequence joins TRBV18 and TRBJ2-7; weak D call: TRBD1 (6 bases). Trimming stripped 3 bases from V and 3 bases from J, with 9 bases between. The CDR3 contains 13 residues. Germline V lookup: CDR1 KGHSH, CDR2 LQKENI. CDR3 sequence reads: CASSPRTDYEQYF. As DNA, the CDR3 is TGTGCCAGCTCACCTCGGACAGACTACGAGCAGTACTTC.